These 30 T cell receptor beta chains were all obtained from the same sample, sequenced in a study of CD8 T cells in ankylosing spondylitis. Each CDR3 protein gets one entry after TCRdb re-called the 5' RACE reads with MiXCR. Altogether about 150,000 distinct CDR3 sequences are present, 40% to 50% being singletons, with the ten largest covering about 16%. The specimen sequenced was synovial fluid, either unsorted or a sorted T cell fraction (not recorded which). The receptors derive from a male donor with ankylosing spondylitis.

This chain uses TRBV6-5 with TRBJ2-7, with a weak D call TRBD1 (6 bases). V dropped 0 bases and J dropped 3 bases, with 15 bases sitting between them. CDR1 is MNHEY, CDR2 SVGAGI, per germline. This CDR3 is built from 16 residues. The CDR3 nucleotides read TGTGCCAGCAGTTACTCCAGAAACAGGGCGGTCTACGAGCAGTACTTC. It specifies CASSYSRNRAVYEQYF.

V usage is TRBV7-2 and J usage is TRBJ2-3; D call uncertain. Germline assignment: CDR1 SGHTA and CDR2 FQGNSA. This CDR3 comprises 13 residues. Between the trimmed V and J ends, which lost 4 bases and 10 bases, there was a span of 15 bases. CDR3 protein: CASSSPTPLPQYF. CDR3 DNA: TGTGCCAGCAGCTCCCCAACACCCTTGCCGCAGTATTTT. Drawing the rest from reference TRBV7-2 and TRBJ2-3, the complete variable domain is GAGVSQSPSNKVTEKGKDVELRCDPISGHTALYWYRQSLGQGLEFLIYFQGNSAPDKSGLPSDRFSAERTGGSVSTLTIQRTQQEDSAVYLCASSSPTPLPQYFGPGTRLTVL.

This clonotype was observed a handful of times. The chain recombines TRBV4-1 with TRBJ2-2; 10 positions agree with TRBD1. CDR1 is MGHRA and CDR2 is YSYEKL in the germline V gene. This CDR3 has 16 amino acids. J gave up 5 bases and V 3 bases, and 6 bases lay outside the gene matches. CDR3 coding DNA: TGCGCCAGCAGCCATGGACCGGGACAGGGGACCGGGGAGCTGTTTTTT. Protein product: CASSHGPGQGTGELFF.

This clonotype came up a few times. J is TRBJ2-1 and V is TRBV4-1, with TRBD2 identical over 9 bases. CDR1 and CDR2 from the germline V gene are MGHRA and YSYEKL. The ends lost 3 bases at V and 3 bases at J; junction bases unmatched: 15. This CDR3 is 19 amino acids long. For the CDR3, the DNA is TGCGCCAGCAGCCAGGTTTGGTTGCCTAGCGGGAAATACTACAATGAGCAGTTCTTC. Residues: CASSQVWLPSGKYYNEQFF.

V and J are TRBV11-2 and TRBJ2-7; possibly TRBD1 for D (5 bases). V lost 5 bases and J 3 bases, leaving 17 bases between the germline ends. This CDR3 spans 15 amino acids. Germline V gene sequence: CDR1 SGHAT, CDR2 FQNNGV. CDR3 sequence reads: CASSPDGATFYEQYF. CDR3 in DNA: TGTGCCAGCAGCCCGGATGGGGCGACATTCTACGAGCAGTACTTC. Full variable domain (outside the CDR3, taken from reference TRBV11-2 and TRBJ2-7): EAGVAQSPRYKIIEKRQSVAFWCNPISGHATLYWYQQILGQGPKLLIQFQNNGVVDDSQLPKDRFSAERLKGVDSTLKIQPAKLEDSAVYLCASSPDGATFYEQYFGPGTRLTVT.

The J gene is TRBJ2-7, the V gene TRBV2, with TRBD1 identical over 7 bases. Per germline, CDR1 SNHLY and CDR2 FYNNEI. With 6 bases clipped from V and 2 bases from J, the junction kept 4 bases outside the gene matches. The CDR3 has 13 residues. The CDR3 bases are TGTGCCAGCAGCACAGGGGACACCTACGAGCAGTACTTC. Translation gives CASSTGDTYEQYF.

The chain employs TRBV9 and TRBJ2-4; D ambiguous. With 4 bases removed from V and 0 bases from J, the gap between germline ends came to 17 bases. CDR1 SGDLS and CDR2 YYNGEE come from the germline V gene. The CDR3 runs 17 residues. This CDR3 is CASSPWSLCLAKNIQYF. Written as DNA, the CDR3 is TGTGCCAGCAGCCCCTGGAGTCTCTGCCTAGCCAAAAACATTCAGTACTTC.

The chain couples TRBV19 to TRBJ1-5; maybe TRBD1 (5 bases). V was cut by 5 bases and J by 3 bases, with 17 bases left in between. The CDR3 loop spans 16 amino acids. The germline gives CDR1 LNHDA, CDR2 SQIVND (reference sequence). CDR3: CASSQWGTENNQPQHF. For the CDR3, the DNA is TGTGCCAGTAGTCAGTGGGGGACCGAGAACAATCAGCCCCAGCATTTT.

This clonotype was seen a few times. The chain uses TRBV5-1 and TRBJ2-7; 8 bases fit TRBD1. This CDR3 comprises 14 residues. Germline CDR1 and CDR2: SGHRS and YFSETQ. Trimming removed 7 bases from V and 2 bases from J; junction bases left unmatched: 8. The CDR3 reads CASRRTGRAYEQYF. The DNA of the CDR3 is TGCGCCAGCCGCCGGACAGGGAGAGCCTACGAGCAGTACTTC.

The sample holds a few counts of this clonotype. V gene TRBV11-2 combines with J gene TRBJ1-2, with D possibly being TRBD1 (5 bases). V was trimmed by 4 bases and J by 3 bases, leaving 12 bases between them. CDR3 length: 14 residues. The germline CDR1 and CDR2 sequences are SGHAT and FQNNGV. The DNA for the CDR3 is TGTGCCAGCAGCTCTTGGGGGACCCACTATGGCTACACCTTC. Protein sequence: CASSSWGTHYGYTF.

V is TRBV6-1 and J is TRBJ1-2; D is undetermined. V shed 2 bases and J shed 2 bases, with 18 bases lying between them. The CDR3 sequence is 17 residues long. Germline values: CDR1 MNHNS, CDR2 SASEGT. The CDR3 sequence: CASSEHWSTWGNYGYTF. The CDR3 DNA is TGTGCCAGCAGTGAACATTGGTCTACCTGGGGAAACTATGGCTACACCTTC.

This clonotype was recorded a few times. The CDR3 spells CASSLKGGDTEAFF. The DNA for the CDR3 is TGCGCCAGCAGCCTTAAAGGCGGGGACACTGAAGCTTTCTTT. The chain links TRBV4-1 to TRBJ1-1, with D unclear. Trimming took off 4 bases at V and 3 bases at J, with 12 bases between the two ends. Germline CDR1 and CDR2: MGHRA and YSYEKL. This CDR3 has 14 residues.

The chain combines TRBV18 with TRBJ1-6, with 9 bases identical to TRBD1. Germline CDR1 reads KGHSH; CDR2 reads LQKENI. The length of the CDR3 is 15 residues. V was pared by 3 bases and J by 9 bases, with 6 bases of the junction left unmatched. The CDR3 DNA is TGTGCCAGCTCACCCGAACAGGGGGCAGGTTCACCCCTCCACTTT. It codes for CASSPEQGAGSPLHF.

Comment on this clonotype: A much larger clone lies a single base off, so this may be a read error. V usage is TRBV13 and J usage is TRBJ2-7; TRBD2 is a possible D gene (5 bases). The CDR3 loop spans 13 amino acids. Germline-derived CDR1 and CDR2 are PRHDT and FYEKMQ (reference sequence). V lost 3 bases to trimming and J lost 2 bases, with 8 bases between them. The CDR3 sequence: CASSFGEAYEQYF. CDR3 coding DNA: TGTGCCAGCAGCTTCGGGGAAGCCTACGAGCAGTACTTC.

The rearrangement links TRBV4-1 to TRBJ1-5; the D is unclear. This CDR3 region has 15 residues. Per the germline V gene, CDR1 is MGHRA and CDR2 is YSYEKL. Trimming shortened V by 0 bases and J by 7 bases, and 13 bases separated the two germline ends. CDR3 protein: CASSQDIGKQQPQHF. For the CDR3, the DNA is TGCGCCAGCAGCCAAGATATAGGGAAACAACAGCCCCAGCATTTT.

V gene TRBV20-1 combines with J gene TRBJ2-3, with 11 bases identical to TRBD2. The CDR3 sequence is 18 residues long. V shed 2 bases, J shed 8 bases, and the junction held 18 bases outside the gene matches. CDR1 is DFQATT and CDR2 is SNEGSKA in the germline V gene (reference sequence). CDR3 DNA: TGCAGTGCTAGATTGGCGTCTAGCGGGGGGTCCCTCCGGCGTACGCAGTATTTT. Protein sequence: CSARLASSGGSLRRTQYF.

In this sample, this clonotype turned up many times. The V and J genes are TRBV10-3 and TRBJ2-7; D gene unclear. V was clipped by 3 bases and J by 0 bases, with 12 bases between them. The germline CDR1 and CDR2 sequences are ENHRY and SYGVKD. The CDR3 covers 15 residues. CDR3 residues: CAISDPGRSSYEQYF. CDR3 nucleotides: TGTGCCATCAGTGACCCCGGGCGTAGCTCCTACGAGCAGTACTTC.

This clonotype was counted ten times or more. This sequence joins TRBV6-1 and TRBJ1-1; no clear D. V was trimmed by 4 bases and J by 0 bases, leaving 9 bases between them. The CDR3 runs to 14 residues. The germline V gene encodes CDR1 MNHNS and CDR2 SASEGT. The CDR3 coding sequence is TGTGCCAGCAGTGCTCCCACGCTGAACACTGAAGCTTTCTTT. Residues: CASSAPTLNTEAFF.

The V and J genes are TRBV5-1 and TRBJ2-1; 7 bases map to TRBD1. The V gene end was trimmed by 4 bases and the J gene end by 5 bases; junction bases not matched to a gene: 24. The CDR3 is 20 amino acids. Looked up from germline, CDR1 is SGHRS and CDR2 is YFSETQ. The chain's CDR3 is CASSSSGTANPSGPHNEQFF. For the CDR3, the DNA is TGCGCCAGCAGCAGTTCCGGGACAGCGAATCCGAGCGGCCCCCACAATGAGCAGTTCTTC.

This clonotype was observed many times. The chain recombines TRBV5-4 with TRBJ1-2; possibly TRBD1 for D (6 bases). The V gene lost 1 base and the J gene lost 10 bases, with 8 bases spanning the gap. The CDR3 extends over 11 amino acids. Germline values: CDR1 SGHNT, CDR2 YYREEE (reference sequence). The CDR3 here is CASSLTGYYTF. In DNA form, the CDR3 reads TGTGCCAGCAGCTTGACAGGGTACTACACCTTC.

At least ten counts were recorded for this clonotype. The CDR3 bases are TGTGCCAGCAGTTACTGGGTGACTAGCGGGAGCAATGAGCAGTTCTTC. It specifies CASSYWVTSGSNEQFF. The chain carries TRBV6-2 or TRBV6-3 and TRBJ2-1, with TRBD2 matching over 12 bases. Germline V gene sequence: CDR1 MNHEY, CDR2 SVGEGT. CDR3 length: 16 amino acids. After removal of 1 base from V and 6 bases from J, the junction contained 4 bases not matched to a gene.

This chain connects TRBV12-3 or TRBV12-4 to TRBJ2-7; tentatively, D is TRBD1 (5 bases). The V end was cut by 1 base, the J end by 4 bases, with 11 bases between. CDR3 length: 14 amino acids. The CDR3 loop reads CASSLGTNTYEQYF. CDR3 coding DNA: TGTGCCAGCAGTTTAGGGACAAACACTTACGAGCAGTACTTC.

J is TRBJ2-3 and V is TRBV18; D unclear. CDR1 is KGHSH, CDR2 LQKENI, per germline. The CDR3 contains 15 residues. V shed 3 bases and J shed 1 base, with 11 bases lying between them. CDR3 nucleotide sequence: TGTGCCAGCTCACCCCTCCTTTGGGGCACAGATACGCAGTATTTT. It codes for CASSPLLWGTDTQYF.

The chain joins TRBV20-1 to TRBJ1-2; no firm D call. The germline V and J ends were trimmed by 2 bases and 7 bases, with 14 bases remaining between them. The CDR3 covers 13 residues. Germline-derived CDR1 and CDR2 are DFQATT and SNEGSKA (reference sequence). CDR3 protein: CSARPWLGFGYTF. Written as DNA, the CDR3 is TGCAGTGCTAGACCCTGGCTAGGATTTGGCTACACCTTC.

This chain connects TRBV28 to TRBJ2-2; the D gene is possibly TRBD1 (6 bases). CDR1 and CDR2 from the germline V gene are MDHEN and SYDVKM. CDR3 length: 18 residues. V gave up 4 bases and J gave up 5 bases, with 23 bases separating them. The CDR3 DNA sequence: TGTGCCAGCAGTTCGCGTCGGGACATGGGTGGTCGAACCGGGGAGCTGTTTTTT. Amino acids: CASSSRRDMGGRTGELFF.

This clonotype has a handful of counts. CDR3 in DNA: TGCAGTGGTTGTAACGGGTATAAACCCGAAGCTTTCTTT. Protein sequence: CSGCNGYKPEAFF. This chain links TRBV20-1 with TRBJ1-1; no definite D call. CDR1 and CDR2 from the germline V gene are DFQATT and SNEGSKA (reference sequence). The CDR3 consists of 13 residues. V gave up 7 bases and J gave up 8 bases, with 20 bases separating them.

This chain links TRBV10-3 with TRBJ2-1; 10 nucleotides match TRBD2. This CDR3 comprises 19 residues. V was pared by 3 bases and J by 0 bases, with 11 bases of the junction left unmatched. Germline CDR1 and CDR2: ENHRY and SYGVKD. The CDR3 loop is CAISDYGTSDSSSYNEQFF. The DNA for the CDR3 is TGTGCCATCAGTGATTACGGGACTAGCGACTCGAGCTCCTACAATGAGCAGTTCTTC.

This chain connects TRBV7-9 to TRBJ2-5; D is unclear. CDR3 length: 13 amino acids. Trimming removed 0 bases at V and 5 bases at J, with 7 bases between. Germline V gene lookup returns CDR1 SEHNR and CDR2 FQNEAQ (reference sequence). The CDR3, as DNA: TGTGCCAGCAGCTTAGCGGCAGTCGAGACCCAGTACTTC. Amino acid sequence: CASSLAAVETQYF. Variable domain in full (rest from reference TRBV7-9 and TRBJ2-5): DTGVSQNPRHKITKRGQNVTFRCDPISEHNRLYWYRQTLGQGPEFLTYFQNEAQLEKSRLLSDRFSAERPKGSFSTLEIQRTEQGDSAMYLCASSLAAVETQYFGPGTRLLVL.

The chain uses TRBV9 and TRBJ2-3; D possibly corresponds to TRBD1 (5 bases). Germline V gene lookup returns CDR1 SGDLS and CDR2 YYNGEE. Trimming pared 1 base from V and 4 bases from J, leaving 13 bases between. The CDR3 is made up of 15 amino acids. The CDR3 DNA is TGTGCCAGCAGCGTACACGGTCAGGGCTCAGATACGCAGTATTTT. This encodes CASSVHGQGSDTQYF. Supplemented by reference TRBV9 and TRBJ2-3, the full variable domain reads DSGVTQTPKHLITATGQRVTLRCSPRSGDLSVYWYQQSLDQGLQFLIQYYNGEERAKGNILERFSAQQFPDLHSELNLSSLELGDSALYFCASSVHGQGSDTQYFGPGTRLTVL.

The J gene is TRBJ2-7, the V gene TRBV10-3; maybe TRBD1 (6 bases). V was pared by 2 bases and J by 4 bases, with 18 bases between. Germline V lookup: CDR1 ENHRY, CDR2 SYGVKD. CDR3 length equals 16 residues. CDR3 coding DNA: TGTGCCATCAGTGAGGCAGGGGACACAACTTCGTACGAGCAGTACTTC. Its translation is CAISEAGDTTSYEQYF.